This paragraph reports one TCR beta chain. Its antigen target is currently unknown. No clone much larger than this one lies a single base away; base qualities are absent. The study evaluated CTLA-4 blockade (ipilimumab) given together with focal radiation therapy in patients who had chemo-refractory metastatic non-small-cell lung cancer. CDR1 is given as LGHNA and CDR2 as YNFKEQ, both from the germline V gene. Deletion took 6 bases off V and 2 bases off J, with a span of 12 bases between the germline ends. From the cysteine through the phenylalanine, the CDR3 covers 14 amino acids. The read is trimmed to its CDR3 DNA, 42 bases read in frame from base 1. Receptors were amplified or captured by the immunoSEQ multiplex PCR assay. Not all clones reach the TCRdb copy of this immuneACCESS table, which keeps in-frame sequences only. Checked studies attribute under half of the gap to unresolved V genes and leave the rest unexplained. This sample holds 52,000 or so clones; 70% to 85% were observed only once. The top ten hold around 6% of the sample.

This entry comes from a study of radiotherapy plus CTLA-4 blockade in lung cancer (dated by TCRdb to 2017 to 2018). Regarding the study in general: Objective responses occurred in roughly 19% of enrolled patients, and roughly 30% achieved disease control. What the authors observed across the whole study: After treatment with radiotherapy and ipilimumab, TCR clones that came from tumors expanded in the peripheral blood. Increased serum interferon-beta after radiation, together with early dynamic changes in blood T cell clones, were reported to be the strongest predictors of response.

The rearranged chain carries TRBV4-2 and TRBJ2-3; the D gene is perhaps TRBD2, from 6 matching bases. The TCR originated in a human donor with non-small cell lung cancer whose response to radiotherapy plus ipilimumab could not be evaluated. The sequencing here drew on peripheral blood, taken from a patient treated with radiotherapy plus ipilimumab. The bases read TGTGCCAGCAGGGGACTCACCCCCACAGATACGCAGTATTTT. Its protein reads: CASRGLTPTDTQYF.